Here is one TCR beta chain with its context. Its specific antigen is unknown. No qualities accompany the bases; no much larger clone lies one base away. This specimen's time point label, per the study, means: newly diagnosed GD, antithyroid drugs for less than 3 months. For both TCR sequencing and RNA sequencing, RNA was extracted from PBMCs using TRIzol. Graves' disease was diagnosed according to American Thyroid Association guidelines. Patients were recruited from an endocrinology department in Xi'an, China. Each patient gave about 10 milliliters of peripheral blood, collected in an EDTA anticoagulant tube. PBMCs were isolated by Ficoll Paque Plus density gradient separation without further T cell sorting. RNA quality was checked with an Agilent 2100 Bioanalyzer and agarose gel, and concentration with a NanoDrop 2000. The library was prepared using multiplex PCR. TCRdb lists the instrument as Illumina HiSeq 4000. To build TCR beta libraries, CDR3 regions were amplified by Arm-PCR using iRepertoire HTBI primers. Before sequencing, the PCR products underwent gel purification. As for how the authors treated the data: Gene usage analysis of CDR3 amino acid clonotypes used the roughly 60 TRBV and 14 TRBJ segments found across samples. Filtered high-quality paired reads were merged into contigs using COPE and FqMerger. BLAST was used to align contigs to the IMGT TRBV, TRBD and TRBJ reference genes, and CDR3 was defined following IMGT. Clonotypes above 0.1% frequency were classified as highly expanded clones. Shannon entropy served as the measure of repertoire diversity, while the Gini coefficient captured V-J evenness. Clonotypes shared by more than one individual were considered public. Clones were called with MiXCR by TCRdb after fastp trimmed the public reads at Q25, and only in-frame beta chains were retained. Rows are unified per CDR3 protein, each entry keeping the most common DNA and genes. The V and J calls, along with clone size, are taken from TCRdb and not from the paper's own processing. A total of 600,000 to 650,000 distinct CDR3 sequences appear in this sample, under 20% of them only once. The ten largest clonotypes hold 18% of the sample.

This entry belongs to a study of regulatory T cells in long-lasting Graves disease (TCRdb year 2021). General notes on the study: Patients with newly diagnosed Graves' disease had been on antithyroid drugs for under 3 months. Persistent Graves' disease patients were compared with newly diagnosed Graves' disease patients by peripheral blood TCR sequencing and RNA sequencing. The study was registered as a clinical trial and conducted in China. A total of around 35 samples were covered by TCR sequencing, comprising roughly 13 persistent and around 20 newly diagnosed Graves' disease patients.

Paper-wide results and their limitations: Persistent Graves' disease patients showed lower TCR Shannon entropy and fewer highly expanded clones than newly diagnosed patients, suggesting clonal expansion. Peripheral blood alone was examined, since thyroid tissue, which constituted the primary lesion, could not be accessed. Preferential use of TRBV28, TRBJ1-2 and TRBJ2-5 was observed in persistent disease, whereas TRBV20-1 and TRBJ2-1 were favored in newly diagnosed disease. Only the TCR beta chain was sequenced and analyzed. More public clonotypes were shared among persistent patients (about 2,800) than among newly diagnosed patients (966). As a limitation, the authors acknowledged that the small sample size may reduce accuracy.

Germline trimming: 5 bases from V, 3 bases from J; junction bases outside gene matches: 5. CDR1 and CDR2 are drawn from the germline V gene (reference sequence): DFQATT, SNEGSKA. The CDR3 measures 14 amino acids from cysteine to phenylalanine. The retained sequence is limited to the CDR3, 42 bases, with the frame set at the first base. Another study also made use of these data, one on T cells in Graves' hyperthyroidism and ophthalmopathy. From that second study: A patient counted as having stable Graves' hyperthyroidism if no progression to ophthalmopathy occurred over 18 months of follow-up. Hyperthyroidism patients were newly diagnosed, with disease duration under 2 months, and aged 18 to 65 years. Exclusion was applied to patients with uncontrolled infections, other autoimmune diseases, pregnancy or lactation. Diagnoses were established on the basis of clinical symptoms, serum thyroxine and TRAb, thyroid ultrasound, and orbital computed tomography. A first-round RT-PCR of the TCR CDR3 used the HTBI primer set with the Qiagen OneStep RT-PCR kit. Most expanded thyroid clonotypes (frequency above 0.001) were also detected in blood, suggesting blood repertoires may reflect thyroid immune responses. In cross-validation, a model built on a 13 V-J signature told ophthalmopathy apart from stable hyperthyroidism with 85% to 90% sensitivity and about 81% specificity, and in testing the same model reached 80%/75%. In validation, the model predicted progression to ophthalmopathy with just under 71% sensitivity and about 72% specificity, a median of about six months before onset. A discovery cohort of around 98 patients, about 40 with Graves' ophthalmopathy and approximately 60 with stable Graves' hyperthyroidism, was used to find distinguishing TCR V-J signatures. Prospective prediction of ophthalmopathy was tested in an independent validation cohort consisting of under 20 hyperthyroidism patients and approximately 16 patients who later progressed to ophthalmopathy. The 100 or so discovery patients were randomly split 7:3 into training and test sets. The study also compared thyroid tissue and blood T-cell repertoires from five or six Graves' hyperthyroidism patients. After sampling, hyperthyroidism patients received methimazole starting at 30 mg daily, and ophthalmopathy patients received high-dose intravenous methylprednisolone. Libraries were constructed in a second round of multiplex PCR, after which size selection and purification were performed. Sequencing of the libraries was done on an Illumina HiSeq2000 using paired-end 100 bp reads. SOAPnuke was used to process the raw data, with reads discarded if the reads contained adapters or uncalled bases, had a mean Phred below 15, or lacked an exact constant-primer or identifier match. High-quality paired reads were merged using COPE v1.2.5, and each unique nucleotide sequence was defined as a clonotype. Clonotypes were aligned to IMGT TRBV, TRBD and TRBJ reference segments using MiTCR v1.1. Analysis was restricted to V-J combinations with a frequency above 0.0001, which covered just over 98% of repertoires. The TCS score was defined as F50 (clonal expansion) divided by E x V (chaos), with BLOSUM62-based TCRdist calculated between CDR3 peptides within each V-J. Welch's t-statistics and random forest reduced 450 to 600 V-J features to 13, which were used in a naive Bayes classifier (R e1071). No statistical method was used to fix the sample size in advance, and group allocation was not hidden from the investigators. The paper reports TCR Vbeta CDR3 sequencing of 135 peripheral blood samples: 40 or so ophthalmopathy, about 75 hyperthyroidism and approximately 17 progressor patients.

The specimen comprised peripheral blood mononuclear cells (PBMCs), sampled at new diagnosis, from a patient treated with antithyroid drugs. The rearranged segments are TRBV20-1 and TRBJ2-2; 8 bases in the middle match TRBD2. This receptor was identified in a woman aged 25-40 years with Graves disease. Donor details come from another sample of the same person, matched by shared clones. The sequenced DNA: TGCAGTGCTCCAGGGCGGGGGGACACCGGGGAGCTGTTTTTT. Translated, it reads CSAPGRGDTGELFF.